The next 16 T cell receptor beta chains were all read from a single sample in a study of CD8 T cells in Susac syndrome. Random hexamers were used to reverse transcribe an amount of roughly 0.5 to 1 ug RNA. TCRdb reprocessed the immunoSEQ multiplex PCR reads via MiXCR and lists one record per CDR3 protein. This table has some 180,000 distinct CDR3 sequences, about 95% appearing once. Sequenced material: CD4+ T cells from PBMCs. These receptors were taken from a human donor in good health.

The chain is built from TRBV20-1 and TRBJ1-1; 7 bases map to TRBD1. Per germline, CDR1 DFQATT and CDR2 SNEGSKA (reference sequence). V dropped 3 bases and J dropped 0; count of bases not matched to a gene: 13. The CDR3 length is 17 residues. DNA of the CDR3: TGCAGTGCTAGGGAATTTACAGGGGCAGGAGTGAACACTGAAGCTTTCTTT. Residues: CSAREFTGAGVNTEAFF.

This chain uses TRBV7-9 with TRBJ1-1; D uncertain. Germline CDR1 is SEHNR and CDR2 is FQNEAQ (reference sequence). The CDR3 has 14 residues. V lost 6 bases to trimming and J lost 1 base, with 12 bases between them. The CDR3 DNA sequence: TGTGCCAGCAGATTCCTTGGAGGGAACACTGAAGCTTTCTTT. Translation gives CASRFLGGNTEAFF.

V and J are TRBV20-1 and TRBJ2-7, with 14 bases matching TRBD2. This CDR3 is 12 amino acids long. In germline, CDR1 is DFQATT, CDR2 SNEGSKA (reference sequence). The CDR3 is CRAGTSGGEQYF. The CDR3, as DNA: TGCAGAGCCGGGACTAGCGGGGGCGAGCAGTACTTC.

The chain carries TRBV28 and TRBJ2-5; 10 bases align to TRBD2. The V gene end was trimmed by 2 bases and the J gene end by 3 bases; junction bases not matched to a gene: 0. Germline lookup yields CDR1 MDHEN and CDR2 SYDVKM. The CDR3 sequence is 14 residues long. CDR3 DNA: TGTGCCAGCAGTTTAAGCGGGAGGGAAGAGACCCAGTACTTC. The encoded protein is CASSLSGREETQYF.

The chain has TRBV6-6 and TRBJ1-5, with TRBD1 as a possible D gene (5 bases). Per germline, CDR1 MNHNY and CDR2 SVGAGI (reference sequence). The CDR3 has 14 residues. Trimming shortened V by 2 bases and J by 7 bases, and 12 bases separated the two germline ends. The CDR3 reads CASSYPPGTQPQHF. DNA of the CDR3: TGTGCCAGCAGTTACCCCCCGGGGACCCAGCCCCAGCATTTT.

The V call is TRBV11-1, the J call TRBJ1-1; 9 bases align to TRBD1. With V trimmed by 4 bases and J by 4 bases, 7 bases remained unmatched. The CDR3 runs 15 residues. Germline V gene lookup returns CDR1 SGHAT and CDR2 FQDESV (reference sequence). Here the CDR3 reads CASSSRQGVTTEAFF. CDR3 nucleotides: TGTGCCAGCAGCTCGCGACAGGGGGTGACCACTGAAGCTTTCTTT.

The chain couples TRBV3-1 to TRBJ2-2, with 10 bases that match TRBD2. Trimming cost V 5 bases and J 6 bases; bases outside gene matches: 3. CDR1 LGHDT and CDR2 YNNKEL come from the germline V gene (reference sequence). The CDR3 loop spans 14 amino acids. The CDR3 DNA sequence: TGTGCCAGCAGCACGGGACTAGCGCCCGGGGAGCTGTTTTTT. Translating it yields CASSTGLAPGELFF.

The sample holds a few counts of this clonotype. This rearrangement joins TRBV27 to TRBJ2-7; D perhaps matches TRBD1 (6 bases). The germline V gene has CDR1 MNHEY and CDR2 SMNVEV (reference sequence). The germline V and J ends were trimmed by 3 bases and 1 base, with 7 bases remaining between them. This CDR3 spans 13 amino acids. The CDR3 nucleotides read TGTGCCAGCAGTTTGGGGGCTTCCTACGAGCAGTACTTC. It codes for CASSLGASYEQYF.

The chain links TRBV12-3 or TRBV12-4 to TRBJ2-3, with D perhaps matching TRBD2 (5 bases). This CDR3 comprises 14 residues. The V end was cut by 2 bases, the J end by 4 bases, with 10 bases between. CDR3 DNA: TGTGCCAGCAGTTTATGGGAGAGCGCAGATACGCAGTATTTT. Translated: CASSLWESADTQYF.

The V gene is TRBV28, the J gene TRBJ2-7, with D uncertain. Germline V gene lookup returns CDR1 MDHEN and CDR2 SYDVKM. The CDR3 sequence is 13 residues long. Trimming cost V 8 bases and J 2 bases, with 13 bases left between them. CDR3 DNA: TGTGCCAGCGATCCACCCCCCACCTACGAGCAGTACTTC. The encoded protein is CASDPPPTYEQYF.

V and J are TRBV20-1 and TRBJ2-7; 14 nucleotides align to TRBD2. Germline trimming cut 5 bases from V and 0 bases from J; bases unmatched to any gene: 15. This CDR3 spans 19 amino acids. CDR1 and CDR2 from the germline V gene are DFQATT and SNEGSKA (reference sequence). CDR3 sequence: CSADPTGGLAGDLSYEQYF. The CDR3 DNA reads TGCAGTGCTGACCCTACTGGGGGACTAGCGGGAGATCTCTCCTACGAGCAGTACTTC.

This clonotype was seen a handful of times. V usage is TRBV6-1 and J usage is TRBJ2-1, with D maybe TRBD1 (6 bases). V dropped 8 bases and J dropped 5 bases, with 13 bases sitting between them. The CDR3 has 13 amino acids. Germline V lookup: CDR1 MNHNS, CDR2 SASEGT. The CDR3 DNA sequence: TGTGCCAGCCTCCTGGACAGCCACAATGAGCAGTTCTTC. This gives the protein CASLLDSHNEQFF.

A remark on this clonotype: Mismatch with germline at one junction end may stem from a read error. This rearrangement joins TRBV29-1 to TRBJ2-7; TRBD1 agrees at 9 bases. The CDR3 is made up of 11 amino acids. In germline, CDR1 is SQVTM, CDR2 ANQGSEA. This CDR3 reads CSVEGTGKEYF. CDR3 DNA sequence: TGCAGCGTGGAAGGGACAGGGAAAGAGTACTTC.

CDR3 amino acids: CSVEPSGNTDTQYF. DNA for the CDR3: TGCAGCGTTGAGCCTAGCGGAAACACAGATACGCAGTATTTT. This rearrangement joins TRBV29-1 to TRBJ2-3; 7 nucleotides match TRBD2. Germline V gene lookup returns CDR1 SQVTM and CDR2 ANQGSEA. The V gene end was trimmed by 3 bases and the J gene end by 2 bases; junction bases not matched to a gene: 5. The CDR3 totals 14 residues.

The rearrangement joins TRBV9 to TRBJ2-1; D gene unclear. The CDR3 has 15 residues. Per germline, CDR1 SGDLS and CDR2 YYNGEE. Deletions cut 0 bases from V and 0 bases from J, with 7 bases between. CDR3 in amino acids: CASSVGVLSYNEQFF. The CDR3 DNA reads TGTGCCAGCAGCGTAGGAGTCCTCTCCTACAATGAGCAGTTCTTC.

The chain has TRBV5-1 and TRBJ2-1; a possible D gene is TRBD1 (6 bases). CDR1 and CDR2 from the germline V gene are SGHRS and YFSETQ. The length of the CDR3 is 14 residues. V lost 4 bases, J lost 6 bases, and 14 bases lay in between. For the CDR3, the DNA is TGCGCCAGCAGCCCGGACAGAGAGGGCAATGAGCAGTTCTTC. It is translated as CASSPDREGNEQFF.